The 27 T cell receptor beta chains listed next were all sequenced from one sample in a study of blood T cell repertoires in COVID-19. The method was immunoSEQ multiplex PCR; TCRdb's version includes in-frame clones alone and lacks a portion of them. In the table there are roughly 320,000 clones, around 89% of which are singletons. The sequencing sample was made of peripheral blood. The receptors come from a woman between 45 and 65 years old with COVID-19, enrolled during active disease.

The chain combines TRBV7-6 with TRBJ1-1, with 7 bases aligning to TRBD1. The CDR3 consists of 15 residues. Germline assignment: CDR1 SGHVS and CDR2 FNYEAQ. Losses at the gene ends were 5 bases for V and 5 bases for J; bases not matched to a gene: 11. Here the CDR3 reads CASSPRPGGETEAFF. The CDR3 DNA reads TGTGCCAGCAGCCCCCGACCAGGGGGAGAGACTGAAGCTTTCTTT.

This CDR3 is CAGGGSGNTIYF. In DNA, the CDR3 is TGTGCCGGAGGGGGCTCGGGAAACACCATATATTTT. The chain carries TRBV18 and TRBJ1-3, with 7 bases matching TRBD1. The length of the CDR3 is 12 residues. Germline assignment: CDR1 KGHSH and CDR2 LQKENI. V lost 11 bases to trimming and J lost 4 bases; unmatched junction nucleotides: 5.

The chain uses TRBV21-1 and TRBJ1-1; the table gives TRBD1 as D, unverified against the DNA. TRBV21-1 is a pseudogene locus. This CDR3 comprises 18 residues. CDR3 loop: CASSKGGQGSYMNTEAFF. CDR3 DNA sequence: TGTGCCAGCAGCAAAGGTGGACAGGGAAGTTACATGAACACTGAAGCTTTCTTT.

The chain joins TRBV30 to TRBJ2-7; D might be TRBD2 (5 bases). Trimming took 8 bases from V and 0 from J, leaving 17 bases between them. This CDR3 spans 14 amino acids. In germline, CDR1 is GTSNPN, CDR2 SVGIG (reference sequence). CDR3: CASTRGETSYEQYF. CDR3 DNA sequence: TGTGCCAGTACACGGGGAGAAACCTCCTACGAGCAGTACTTC. Full variable domain (outside the CDR3, taken from reference TRBV30 and TRBJ2-7): SQTIHQWPATLVQPVGSPLSLECTVEGTSNPNLYWYRQAAGRGLQLLFYSVGIGQISSEVPQNLSASRPQDRQFILSSKKLLLSDSGFYLCASTRGETSYEQYFGPGTRLTVT.

The rearrangement uses TRBV5-1 and TRBJ2-1; no clear D gene. The germline V gene encodes CDR1 SGHRS and CDR2 YFSETQ. This CDR3 is 11 amino acids long. Trimming took 0 bases from V and 8 from J, leaving 3 bases between them. CDR3 in amino acids: CASSLAYEQFF. The CDR3 nucleotides read TGCGCCAGCAGCTTGGCCTATGAGCAGTTCTTC.

V and J are TRBV7-9 and TRBJ2-3; D is undetermined. CDR1 is SEHNR, CDR2 FQNEAQ, per germline (reference sequence). There are 12 residues in the CDR3. The V gene lost 3 bases and the J gene lost 3 bases, with 4 bases spanning the gap. The CDR3 bases are TGTGCCAGCAGCTTTGAGACAGATACGCAGTATTTT. Translated, it gives CASSFETDTQYF.

J is TRBJ2-1 and V is TRBV19; 9 nucleotides agree with TRBD2. CDR1 LNHDA and CDR2 SQIVND come from the germline V gene (reference sequence). The CDR3 is made up of 14 amino acids. Germline trimming cut 7 bases from V and 4 bases from J; bases unmatched to any gene: 5. The CDR3 spells CASNPSGEYNEQFF. CDR3 nucleotide sequence: TGTGCCAGTAACCCTAGCGGGGAATACAATGAGCAGTTCTTC.

J is TRBJ2-3 and V is TRBV7-9, with 9 bases that match TRBD2. V trimming: 5 bases; J trimming: 4 bases; junction bases outside the gene matches: 7. In germline, CDR1 is SEHNR, CDR2 FQNEAQ (reference sequence). The CDR3 is made up of 15 amino acids. The CDR3 DNA follows: TGTGCCAGCAGCATTAGCGGGAGTGACTCAGATACGCAGTATTTT. Encoded protein: CASSISGSDSDTQYF.

The chain combines TRBV18 with TRBJ1-4, with D hard to call. V was cut by 1 base and J by 4 bases, with 7 bases left in between. This CDR3 region has 14 residues. The germline V gene encodes CDR1 KGHSH and CDR2 LQKENI. The CDR3 nucleotides are TGTGCCAGCTCACCACAAACGGGTAATGAAAAACTGTTTTTT. Its protein product is CASSPQTGNEKLFF.

The chain has TRBV7-7 and TRBJ1-3; maybe TRBD1 (6 bases). From germline, CDR1 is SSHAT and CDR2 FNYEAQ (reference sequence). This CDR3 contains 13 residues. CDR3 in amino acids: CAIRAGEGNTIYF. In nucleotides, the CDR3 is TGTGCTATTCGGGCAGGGGAAGGAAACACCATATATTTT.

The gene calls are TRBV10-3 and TRBJ2-3, with 8 bases that match TRBD2. Germline V gene lookup returns CDR1 ENHRY and CDR2 SYGVKD. The CDR3 contains 20 residues. The ends lost 6 bases at V and 2 bases at J; junction bases unmatched: 22. The CDR3 protein is CAIRGGAGYGGTRPTDTQYF. Here the CDR3 DNA reads TGTGCCATCAGGGGAGGCGCGGGATACGGCGGGACTAGGCCCACAGATACGCAGTATTTT.

The rearrangement uses TRBV18 and TRBJ1-6; D is perhaps TRBD1 (5 bases). CDR3 length: 13 amino acids. In germline, CDR1 is KGHSH, CDR2 LQKENI. V was trimmed by 3 bases and J by 10 bases, leaving 10 bases between them. The CDR3 DNA reads as TGTGCCAGCTCACCTCTGGGGGGATCACCCCTCCACTTT. Translation: CASSPLGGSPLHF.

CDR3: CASSPQGKGSNEQFF. The CDR3 DNA follows: TGTGCCAGCAGTCCCCAGGGGAAGGGGTCCAATGAGCAGTTCTTC. The rearrangement joins TRBV6-2 or TRBV6-3 to TRBJ2-1; TRBD1 is a possible D gene (6 bases). V lost 5 bases to trimming and J lost 6 bases, with 17 bases between them. The CDR3 runs to 15 residues. The germline gives CDR1 MNHEY, CDR2 SVGEGT.

About this clone: A far bigger clonotype differs at one base, so this is likely a read error. Other DNA sequences in the same sample also yield this CDR3. CDR3 sequence reads: CASSLLDEQYF. The CDR3 coding sequence is TGTGCCAGCAGCTTACTCGACGAGCAGTACTTC. The chain employs TRBV11-3 and TRBJ2-7; D remains ambiguous. This CDR3 is 11 amino acids long. Germline CDR1 reads SGHNT; CDR2 reads YENEEA. Deletions cut 2 bases from V and 5 bases from J, with 4 bases between.

The gene calls are TRBV5-6 and TRBJ2-3; weak D call: TRBD1 (6 bases). The germline V and J ends were trimmed by 1 base and 6 bases, with 12 bases remaining between them. Germline CDR1 SGHDT, CDR2 YYEEEE. The CDR3 sequence is 14 residues long. CDR3 residues: CASSLRGIRDTQYF. The CDR3 bases are TGTGCCAGCAGCTTGAGGGGGATCAGGGATACGCAGTATTTT.

This clone was seen only a few times. J is TRBJ2-3 and V is TRBV29-1; 7 positions match TRBD1. The CDR3 consists of 14 residues. Per the germline V gene, CDR1 is SQVTM and CDR2 is ANQGSEA. J was trimmed by 0 bases and V by 2 bases; bases with no gene match: 2. The CDR3 DNA follows: TGCAGCGTTGAAACAGGGGATAGCACAGATACGCAGTATTTT. This sequence encodes CSVETGDSTDTQYF.

The rearrangement uses TRBV7-9 and TRBJ1-1, with D possibly matching TRBD1 (5 bases). The V gene's germline CDR1 is SEHNR and CDR2 FQNEAQ (reference sequence). The CDR3 totals 16 residues. The ends were cut back, 1 base at V and 1 base at J, with 13 bases in the middle. The DNA for the CDR3 is TGTGCCAGCAGCTTAGTGGGTTCAGGGCCGAACACTGAAGCTTTCTTT. It specifies CASSLVGSGPNTEAFF.

CDR3 residues: CASSDHTDTQYF. Written as DNA, the CDR3 is TGTGCCAGCAGTGACCATACAGATACGCAGTATTTT. The V call is TRBV6-1, the J call TRBJ2-3, with D unresolved. The CDR3 runs to 12 residues. The V gene lost 3 bases and the J gene lost 3 bases, with 4 bases spanning the gap. CDR1 and CDR2 from the germline V gene are MNHNS and SASEGT.

The V gene is TRBV11-3, the J gene TRBJ1-1; no reliable D call. Germline lookup yields CDR1 SGHNT and CDR2 YENEEA. The V end was cut by 7 bases, the J end by 4 bases, with 13 bases between. CDR3 length equals 13 residues. The CDR3 DNA follows: TGTGCCAGCAACCCACGGGGTAGCACTGAAGCTTTCTTT. Translated, it gives CASNPRGSTEAFF.

This chain uses TRBV7-2 with TRBJ2-3; TRBD1 is a possible D gene (6 bases). This CDR3 has 15 residues. Trimming took 1 base from V and 6 from J, leaving 14 bases between them. CDR1 and CDR2 (germline): SGHTA, FQGNSA. CDR3 bases: TGTGCCAGCAGCTTAGGGGACACGGGTTGGGATACGCAGTATTTT. Translating gives CASSLGDTGWDTQYF.

This chain links TRBV7-3 with TRBJ2-1; weak D call: TRBD2 (6 bases). Trimming removed 5 bases at V and 6 bases at J, with 11 bases between. CDR3 length equals 13 residues. Germline CDR1 reads SGHTA; CDR2 reads FQGTGA. The CDR3 region has the DNA TGTGCCAGCAGCCGCGGAGGGGTCAATGAGCAGTTCTTC. Encoded protein: CASSRGGVNEQFF.

The J gene is TRBJ2-5, the V gene TRBV18; D gene unclear. Trimming removed 0 bases at V and 4 bases at J, with 12 bases between. This CDR3 region has 15 residues. From germline, CDR1 is KGHSH and CDR2 LQKENI. As DNA, the CDR3 is TGTGCCAGCTCACCACCCAACAGAAATGGAGAGACCCAGTACTTC. Its protein product is CASSPPNRNGETQYF.

The chain uses TRBV5-5 and TRBJ1-1, with D hard to call. CDR1 is SGHKS, CDR2 YYEKEE, per germline (reference sequence). The CDR3 totals 16 residues. Trimming left V 4 bases short and J 6 bases short, with 22 bases between. CDR3 nucleotides: TGTGCCAGCAGCCCTGGTGATAGTTCTCGTCGGGCTGAAGCTTTCTTT. Its protein product is CASSPGDSSRRAEAFF.

The chain is built from TRBV18 and TRBJ2-1; TRBD1 matches 7 bases. Germline CDR1 reads KGHSH; CDR2 reads LQKENI. The CDR3 consists of 15 residues. Losses at the gene ends were 2 bases for V and 7 bases for J; bases not matched to a gene: 8. This CDR3 reads CASSPRGPTANEQFF. CDR3 nucleotide sequence: TGTGCCAGCTCACCAAGGGGGCCCACAGCGAATGAGCAGTTCTTC.

The rearrangement joins TRBV2 to TRBJ2-3; D is undetermined. Germline V gives CDR1 SNHLY, CDR2 FYNNEI. Trimming shortened V by 3 bases and J by 3 bases, and 13 bases separated the two germline ends. The CDR3 extends over 15 amino acids. Written as DNA, the CDR3 is TGTGCCAGCAGTGAGACATACCTTGGTACAGATACGCAGTATTTT. This translates into CASSETYLGTDTQYF.

The genes are TRBV20-1 and TRBJ2-7; unclear D gene. This CDR3 has 11 amino acids. CDR1 and CDR2 from the germline V gene are DFQATT and SNEGSKA (reference sequence). Trimming stripped 3 bases from V and 5 bases from J, with 8 bases between. CDR3 sequence: CSARSVHEQYF. The CDR3 nucleotides are TGCAGTGCTAGGAGCGTTCACGAGCAGTACTTC.

Only one count was recorded for this clone. The chain links TRBV24-1 to TRBJ2-1, with 7 bases fitting TRBD2. Germline V gene lookup returns CDR1 KGHDR and CDR2 SFDVKD. CDR3 length equals 14 residues. V shed 9 bases and J 2 bases; nucleotides not matched to a gene: 6. CDR3: CATATGGTYNEQFF. The DNA of the CDR3 is TGTGCCACCGCAACGGGAGGTACCTACAATGAGCAGTTCTTC.